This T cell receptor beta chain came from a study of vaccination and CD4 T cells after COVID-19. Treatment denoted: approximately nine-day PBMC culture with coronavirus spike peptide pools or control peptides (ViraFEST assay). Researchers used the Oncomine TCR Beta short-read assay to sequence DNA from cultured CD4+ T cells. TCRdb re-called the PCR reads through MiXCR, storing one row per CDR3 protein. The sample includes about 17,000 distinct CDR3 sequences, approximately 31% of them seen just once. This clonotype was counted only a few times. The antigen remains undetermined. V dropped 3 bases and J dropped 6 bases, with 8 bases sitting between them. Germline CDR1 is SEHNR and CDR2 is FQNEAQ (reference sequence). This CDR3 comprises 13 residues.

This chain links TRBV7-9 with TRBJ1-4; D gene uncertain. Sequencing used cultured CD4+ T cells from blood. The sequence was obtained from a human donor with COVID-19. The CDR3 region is CASSLGLDEKLFF. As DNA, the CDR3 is TGTGCCAGCAGCTTGGGGTTGGATGAAAAACTGTTTTTT.